This TCR beta chain was captured by sequencing in a study of blood T cell repertoires in COVID-19. Study-level information: Collection of acute and convalescent COVID-19 samples took place in the United States, Italy and Spain.

CDR3 size: 13 residues. The V and J ends lost 1 base and 8 bases, in that order; junction bases with no gene match: 4. Germline loops: CDR1 LGHNA, CDR2 YNFKEQ. Method: immunoSEQ multiplex PCR; TCRdb's copy keeps in-frame clones and lacks some. This table holds 120,000 to 150,000 clones, 89% found once. This chain uses TRBV4-2 with TRBJ1-2, with 7 nucleotides matching TRBD1. The sample consisted of peripheral blood. The sequence was collected from a human donor in a cohort sampled during active COVID-19. CDR3 in amino acids: CASSQGQGGGYTF. The CDR3 DNA reads as TGTGCCAGCAGCCAAGGACAGGGTGGCGGCTACACCTTC.